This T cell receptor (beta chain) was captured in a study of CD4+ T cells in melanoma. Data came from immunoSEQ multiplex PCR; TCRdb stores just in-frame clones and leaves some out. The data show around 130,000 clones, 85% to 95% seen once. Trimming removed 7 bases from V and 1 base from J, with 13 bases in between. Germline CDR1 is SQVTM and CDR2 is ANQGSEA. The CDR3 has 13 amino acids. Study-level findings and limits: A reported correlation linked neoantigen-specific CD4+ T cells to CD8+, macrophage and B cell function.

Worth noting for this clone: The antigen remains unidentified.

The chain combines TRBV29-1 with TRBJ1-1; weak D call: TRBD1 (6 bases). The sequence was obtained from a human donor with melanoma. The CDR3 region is CSGSQGRNTEAFF. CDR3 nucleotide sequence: TGCAGCGGGTCTCAGGGGAGGAACACTGAAGCTTTCTTT.